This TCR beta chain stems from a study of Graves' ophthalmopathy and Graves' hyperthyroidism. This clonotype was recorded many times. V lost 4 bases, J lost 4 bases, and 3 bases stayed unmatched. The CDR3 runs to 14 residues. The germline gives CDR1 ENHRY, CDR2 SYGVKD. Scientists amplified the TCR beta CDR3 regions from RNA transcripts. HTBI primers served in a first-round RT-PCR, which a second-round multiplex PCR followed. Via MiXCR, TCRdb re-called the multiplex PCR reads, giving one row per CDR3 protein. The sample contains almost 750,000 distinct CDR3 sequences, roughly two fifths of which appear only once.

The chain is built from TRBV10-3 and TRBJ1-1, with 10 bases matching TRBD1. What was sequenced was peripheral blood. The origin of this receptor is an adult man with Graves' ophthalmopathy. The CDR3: CAISVGQGGTEAFF. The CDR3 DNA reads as TGTGCCATCAGTGTTGGACAGGGGGGCACTGAAGCTTTCTTT.